Listed here are 11 T cell receptor beta chains from one sample, sequenced in a study of T-cell reconstitution after alpha-beta-depleted transplantation in children. Preparation of the TCRbeta library was carried out with unique molecular identifiers. TCRdb used MiXCR to reprocess the PCR reads, holding one entry per CDR3 protein. The sample includes about 120,000 distinct CDR3 sequences, roughly 24% seen only once; the top ten take roughly 10%. The material sequenced was PBMCs, mostly from graft donor cells, taken 180 days after TCRalphabeta/CD19-depleted stem cell transplant. These receptors were taken from a male patient between 2 and 15 years old who had a stem cell transplant for chronic granulomatous disease, so the T cells may come from the graft donor.

V gene TRBV30 combines with J gene TRBJ1-4; D gene unclear. Trimming cost V 0 bases and J 8 bases, with 10 bases left between them. This CDR3 contains 13 residues. Germline CDR1 reads GTSNPN; CDR2 reads SVGIG (reference sequence). The CDR3 sequence is CAWSVGRSEKLFF. For the CDR3, the DNA is TGTGCCTGGAGTGTGGGCAGGTCGGAAAAACTGTTTTTT. Complete variable domain (other parts from reference TRBV30 and TRBJ1-4): SQTIHQWPATLVQPVGSPLSLECTVEGTSNPNLYWYRQAAGRGLQLLFYSVGIGQISSEVPQNLSASRPQDRQFILSSKKLLLSDSGFYLCAWSVGRSEKLFFGSGTQLSVL.

This clonotype was detected ten times or more. The chain links TRBV20-1 to TRBJ2-1, with 10 bases lining up with TRBD2. Germline V gene data show CDR1 as DFQATT and CDR2 as SNEGSKA (reference sequence). V trimming: 5 bases; J trimming: 9 bases; junction bases outside the gene matches: 7. The CDR3 is made up of 13 amino acids. CDR3 sequence reads: CSAHSGGSGEQFF. DNA of the CDR3: TGCAGTGCTCATAGCGGGGGGTCTGGTGAGCAGTTCTTC.

Ten or more counts support this clonotype. The chain links TRBV20-1 to TRBJ2-4; unclear D gene. The CDR3 covers 14 residues. Germline-derived CDR1 and CDR2 are DFQATT and SNEGSKA (reference sequence). Between the trimmed V and J ends, which lost 5 bases and 1 base, there was a span of 12 bases. The DNA of the CDR3 is TGCAGTGCTTCTTCCTATACGGCCAAAAACATTCAGTACTTC. Amino acids: CSASSYTAKNIQYF.

V gene TRBV12-3 or TRBV12-4 combines with J gene TRBJ1-6, with 7 positions matching TRBD1. With V trimmed by 4 bases and J by 9 bases, 6 bases remained unmatched. The CDR3 is made up of 14 amino acids. The CDR3 here is CASSSQQGSSPLHF. The CDR3 DNA sequence: TGTGCCAGCAGTTCCCAACAGGGGAGTTCACCCCTCCACTTT.

The chain uses TRBV24-1 and TRBJ2-1, with 15 bases matching TRBD2. V lost 12 bases, J lost 9 bases, and 5 bases stayed unmatched. Germline CDR1 and CDR2: KGHDR and SFDVKD. The CDR3 spans 13 residues. The CDR3 loop is CAPGLAGGLEQFF. The DNA of the CDR3 is TGTGCCCCGGGACTAGCGGGGGGACTTGAGCAGTTCTTC.

At least ten counts were recorded for this clonotype. The chain recombines TRBV20-1 with TRBJ2-1; the match to TRBD2 covers 8 bases. With 6 bases clipped from V and 7 bases from J, the junction kept 11 bases outside the gene matches. The CDR3 sequence is 14 residues long. Germline CDR1 DFQATT, CDR2 SNEGSKA (reference sequence). CDR3 in DNA: TGCAGTGCCAGTACTAGCGGAAACGTTAATGAGCAGTTCTTC. Translating gives CSASTSGNVNEQFF.

This clonotype showed up many times. The chain uses TRBV27 and TRBJ2-6; D perhaps matches TRBD1 (6 bases). This CDR3 is built from 19 residues. Germline-derived CDR1 and CDR2 are MNHEY and SMNVEV (reference sequence). Trimming cost V 3 bases and J 2 bases, with 20 bases left between them. CDR3 DNA sequence: TGTGCCAGCAGTTTTCGCGGCGGTGAGGGGGTGGCTGGGGCCAACGTCCTGACTTTC. Protein sequence: CASSFRGGEGVAGANVLTF.

This clonotype appeared many times. The gene calls are TRBV20-1 and TRBJ2-5; no definite D call. The CDR3 runs to 11 residues. V was cut by 3 bases and J by 1 base, with 3 bases left in between. The V gene's germline CDR1 is DFQATT and CDR2 SNEGSKA (reference sequence). The CDR3 is CSARVQETQYF. The CDR3 nucleotides are TGCAGTGCTAGGGTCCAAGAGACCCAGTACTTC.

This clonotype was seen only a few times. The V and J genes are TRBV6-1 and TRBJ2-7, with D tentatively TRBD2 (6 bases). This CDR3 spans 13 amino acids. CDR1 MNHNS and CDR2 SASEGT come from the germline V gene. V lost 8 bases to trimming and J lost 1 base, with 12 bases between them. CDR3: CASWGVVSYEQYF. CDR3 DNA: TGTGCCAGCTGGGGGGTAGTTTCCTACGAGCAGTACTTC.

The CDR3 coding sequence is TGCAGCGTTGGCTGGGACAGGGTTAGGGATGAGCAGTTCTTC. The encoded protein is CSVGWDRVRDEQFF. V usage is TRBV29-1 and J usage is TRBJ2-1; 9 bases align to TRBD1. The CDR3 sequence is 14 residues long. From germline, CDR1 is SQVTM and CDR2 ANQGSEA. With V trimmed by 4 bases and J by 8 bases, 9 bases remained unmatched.

This clonotype showed up just a few times. The V call is TRBV7-8, the J call TRBJ2-2, with TRBD2 identical over 14 bases. The germline CDR1 and CDR2 sequences are SGHVS and FQNEAQ. The V and J ends lost 2 bases and 3 bases, in that order; junction bases with no gene match: 8. The CDR3 totals 19 residues. As DNA, the CDR3 is TGTGCCAGCAGCTTAACGCGGACTAGCGGGAGGTTTGACACCGGGGAGCTGTTTTTT. Translation: CASSLTRTSGRFDTGELFF. The complete variable domain, with remaining parts taken from reference TRBV7-8 and TRBJ2-2, reads GAGVSQSPRYKVAKRGQDVALRCDPISGHVSLFWYQQALGQGPEFLTYFQNEAQLDKSGLPSDRFFAERPEGSVSTLKIQRTQQEDSAVYLCASSLTRTSGRFDTGELFFGEGSRLTVL.